The rows below give T cell receptor beta chains drawn from one sample of a study of blood T cell repertoires in COVID-19. Data came from immunoSEQ multiplex PCR; TCRdb stores just in-frame clones and leaves some out. This sample has about 300,000 clones, with 83% found just once. The sequenced sample consisted of peripheral blood. The source of these receptors is a woman between 45 and 60 years old with acute or convalescent COVID-19. Each CDR3 is given with its conserved first and last residue. D genes are given only for firm matches. The size of a clone is reported for some rows only, either as once, few or many, or as a class for expanded clones.

V gene	clone size	J gene	D gene	CDR3 DNA	CDR3 protein
TRBV27	NA	TRBJ1-6	NA	TGTGCCAGCAGTTCGTACTCGAATTCACCCCTCCACTTT	CASSSYSNSPLHF
TRBV7-2	once	TRBJ2-2	NA	TGTGCCAGCAGCCGTGAGCGAGACCGGGAGCTGTTTTTT	CASSRERDRELFF
TRBV30	NA	TRBJ1-6	TRBD1	TGTGCCTGGAGAGGAACAGGGGGCGATAATAATTCACCCCTCCACTTT	CAWRGTGGDNNSPLHF
TRBV5-1	NA	TRBJ2-5	NA	TGCGCCAGCAGCTTGGCTTACTCACAAGAGACCCAGTACTTC	CASSLAYSQETQYF
TRBV9	few	TRBJ2-3	NA	TGTGCCAGCAGCAAGAGGACAGTCCTGGACCTGACAGATACGCAGTATTTT	CASSKRTVLDLTDTQYF
TRBV3-1/TRBV3-2	NA	TRBJ1-2	NA	TGTGCCAGCAGCCACCTTACAGGCTTGGGCTACACCTTC	CASSHLTGLGYTF
TRBV11-2	NA	TRBJ1-1	NA	TGTGCCAGCAGCTCAAAAAATGGGGGGGTGAACACTGAAGCTTTCTTT	CASSSKNGGVNTEAFF
TRBV24-1	NA	TRBJ1-4	TRBD1	TGTGCCACCAGTGACCCCGGACAGGGTGGTGAAAAACTGTTTTTT	CATSDPGQGGEKLFF
TRBV27	NA	TRBJ2-7	TRBD1	TGTGCCAGCAGTTCGAGACAGGGGACCCTCTACGAGCAGTACTTC	CASSSRQGTLYEQYF
TRBV30	many	TRBJ2-5	TRBD2	TGTGCCTGGAGTTTAGCGGGAGGCCCAAGTGGGACCCAGTACTTC	CAWSLAGGPSGTQYF
TRBV6-5	NA	TRBJ2-3	NA	TGTGCCAGCAGTTACCGGTCGGGGGAGGTAGATACGCAGTATTTT	CASSYRSGEVDTQYF
TRBV6-5	NA	TRBJ2-7	NA	TGTGCCAGCAGCCGCCGACTAGGGAGCTCCTACGAGCAGTACTTC	CASSRRLGSSYEQYF
TRBV6-5	once	TRBJ1-2	TRBD1	TGTGCCATTCAATTGGGACAGCTCTATGGCTACACCTTC	CAIQLGQLYGYTF
TRBV4-1	NA	TRBJ1-1	NA	TGCGCCAGCAGCCAACCTCCCTATTGGAACACTGAAGCTTTCTTT	CASSQPPYWNTEAFF
TRBV15	once	TRBJ2-3	TRBD1	TGTGCCACCAGCCGTGACAGGGGGCAGGGAGATACGCAGTATTTT	CATSRDRGQGDTQYF
TRBV14	NA	TRBJ2-4	TRBD2	TGTGCCAGCGGCAGGAGTCCCAGCGGGAGGGCCCTAGCCAAAAACATTCAGTACTTC	CASGRSPSGRALAKNIQYF
TRBV5-6	NA	TRBJ1-2	NA	TGTGCCAGCAGCTTGGGCAATTCAGGGCCCGGCTACACCTTC	CASSLGNSGPGYTF
TRBV4-1	NA	TRBJ2-1	TRBD2	TGCGCCAGCAGTGGGGGGGGGACCTACAATGAGCAGTTCTTC	CASSGGGTYNEQFF
TRBV2	NA	TRBJ1-1	TRBD1	TGTGCCAGCTTGACAGGGGGCTCATGGACTGAAGCTTTCTTT	CASLTGGSWTEAFF
TRBV12-5	NA	TRBJ2-1	TRBD1	TGTGCTAGTGGCGACAGGGGCTCCTACAATGAGCAGTTCTTC	CASGDRGSYNEQFF
TRBV7-2	once	TRBJ1-1	NA	TGTGCCAGCGGGAGTTTCTGGAACACTGAAGCTTTCTTT	CASGSFWNTEAFF
TRBV19	NA	TRBJ2-2	TRBD2	TGTGCCAGTAGCCCTATAGCGGGCCTGAACACCGGGGAGCTGTTTTTT	CASSPIAGLNTGELFF
TRBV7-2	once	TRBJ2-1	TRBD2	TGTGCCAGCAGTTTAGACACTAGCGGTTACAATGAGCAGTTCTTC	CASSLDTSGYNEQFF
TRBV18	NA	TRBJ1-1	NA	TGTGCCAGCTCACCCGTTCGGGGGGGAATGAACACTGAAGCTTTCTTT	CASSPVRGGMNTEAFF
TRBV2	NA	TRBJ2-3	NA	TGTGCCAGCAGTTTGGACACAAGCACAGATACGCAGTATTTT	CASSLDTSTDTQYF
TRBV5-1	NA	TRBJ2-2	NA	TGCGCCAGCAGCTTGGGAAACAGCTACACCGGGGAGCTGTTTTTT	CASSLGNSYTGELFF
TRBV18	few	TRBJ2-2	NA	TGTGCCAGCTCACCACCGAGTGGGAACACCGGGGAGCTGTTTTTT	CASSPPSGNTGELFF
TRBV6-5	NA	TRBJ2-1	NA	TGTGCCAGCAGTTACTCGAGTAGCGGAGACAATGAGCAGTTCTTC	CASSYSSSGDNEQFF
TRBV5-4	NA	TRBJ2-7	NA	TGTGCCAGCAGCTGGGCTAGCGCCCCCTACGAGCAGTACTTC	CASSWASAPYEQYF
TRBV18	once	TRBJ2-1	TRBD2	TGTGCCAGCTCGCAGGCGTTAGCCGGGACTAGCGATGAGCAGTTCTTC	CASSQALAGTSDEQFF
TRBV3-1/TRBV3-2	NA	TRBJ1-1	TRBD1	TGTGCCAGCAGCCAACAGACAGGGGCGGCTTTCTTT	CASSQQTGAAFF
TRBV19	NA	TRBJ1-3	NA	TGTGCCAGTAGTAGCCGACGTCGGGACTCTGGAAACACCATATATTTT	CASSSRRRDSGNTIYF
TRBV18	NA	TRBJ2-3	NA	TGTGCCAGCTCACCACCACGGGTTAGCACAGATACGCAGTATTTT	CASSPPRVSTDTQYF
TRBV11-2	NA	TRBJ2-5	TRBD2	TGTGCCAGCAGCTTAGTGGGCGGGAGTGCCCAAGAGACCCAGTACTTC	CASSLVGGSAQETQYF
TRBV11-3	NA	TRBJ2-7	NA	TGTGCCAGCAGCCCGGGGGGCGGGACCTCCTACGAGCAGTACTTC	CASSPGGGTSYEQYF
TRBV12-5	few	TRBJ1-5	TRBD1	TGTGCTAGTGGTCAAGGGGGCTTGGGTCAGCCCCAGCATTTT	CASGQGGLGQPQHF
TRBV7-2	NA	TRBJ2-3	TRBD2	TGTGCCAGCAGCTTAGGCCCTCTAGCGGGGAACACAGATACGCAGTATTTT	CASSLGPLAGNTDTQYF
TRBV29-1	few	TRBJ2-1	NA	TGCAGCGTTGAGGGTAGCGGCCGGGCTGAGCAGTTCTTC	CSVEGSGRAEQFF
TRBV3-1/TRBV3-2	NA	TRBJ1-2	NA	TGTGCCAGCAGCCAAGAAGCAGGGTTTGGTGGCTACACCTTC	CASSQEAGFGGYTF
TRBV24-1	NA	TRBJ2-2	NA	TGTGCCACCAGTGACGCGGCCGGCGGCACCGGGGAGCTGTTTTTT	CATSDAAGGTGELFF
TRBV10-3	NA	TRBJ2-7	TRBD2	TGTGCCATCAGGTCCATGAGCGGGACTAGCCCCTACGAGCAGTACTTC	CAIRSMSGTSPYEQYF
TRBV19	once	TRBJ1-2	TRBD1	TGTGCCAGTAGTGACAGGGGCCTTTATGGCTACACCTTC	CASSDRGLYGYTF
TRBV18	NA	TRBJ2-1	NA	TGTGCCAGCTCACCAGTTTCTGTTTACAATGAGCAGTTCTTC	CASSPVSVYNEQFF
TRBV7-2	NA	TRBJ2-3	TRBD2	TGTGCCAGCAGCTTAGCTAGCGGGGATACGCAGTATTTT	CASSLASGDTQYF
TRBV29-1	once	TRBJ2-5	NA	TGCAGCGTTGAAGGGTCAGGGGAGACCCAGTACTTC	CSVEGSGETQYF
TRBV30	NA	TRBJ2-4	TRBD2	TGTGCCTGGAGTCCCCAAAGCGGGAGGCTCGGACTAGCCAAAAACATTCAGTACTTC	CAWSPQSGRLGLAKNIQYF
TRBV5-1	few	TRBJ2-2	TRBD1	TGCGCCAGCAGACTGGGACAGGGGTCCGGCGGGGAGCTGTTTTTT	CASRLGQGSGGELFF
TRBV6-5	NA	TRBJ2-1	TRBD1	TGTGCCAGCAGCTGGCAGGGGGCGAATGAGCAGTTCTTC	CASSWQGANEQFF
TRBV5-6	NA	TRBJ2-3	NA	TGTGCCAGCAGCTTCAGACAGGTCGTCACAGATACGCAGTATTTT	CASSFRQVVTDTQYF
TRBV4-3	NA	TRBJ2-3	NA	TGCGCCAGCAGCCAAGTCGCGGGTAGAGGTAGTACGCAGTATTTT	CASSQVAGRGSTQYF
TRBV11-2	once	TRBJ2-3	TRBD2	TGTGCCAGCAGCTTAGATCAACTAGCGGGGGGCACAGATACGCAGTATTTT	CASSLDQLAGGTDTQYF
TRBV4-2	NA	TRBJ1-2	NA	TGTGCCAGCAGCCAAGATGTAAGGGGATTCGGCTACACCTTC	CASSQDVRGFGYTF
TRBV2	few	TRBJ2-5	TRBD1	TGTGCCAGCAGTGTCAGACAGGGACCCGAGACCCAGTACTTC	CASSVRQGPETQYF